The next 21 T cell receptor beta chains were all read from a single sample in a study of blood T cell repertoires in COVID-19. Data came from immunoSEQ multiplex PCR; TCRdb stores just in-frame clones and leaves some out. Among 350,000 to 450,000 clones, around 92% were seen once, and the ten largest hold about 1.7%. Input material: PBMCs or T cells enriched from blood (not recorded which). These receptors were collected from a woman aged 25 to 39 who had recovered from COVID-19.

This rearrangement joins TRBV19 to TRBJ1-5; D is perhaps TRBD1 (5 bases). CDR1 is LNHDA and CDR2 is SQIVND in the germline V gene (reference sequence). CDR3 length equals 15 residues. V was shortened by 6 bases and J by 3 bases, with 15 bases between the two germline ends. CDR3 residues: CASRASREVNQPQHF. DNA for the CDR3: TGTGCCAGTAGAGCAAGCAGGGAGGTCAATCAGCCCCAGCATTTT.

The V and J genes are TRBV12-3 or TRBV12-4 and TRBJ1-3; D ambiguous. The CDR3 runs to 11 residues. Trimming shortened V by 3 bases and J by 8 bases, and 5 bases separated the two germline ends. CDR3: CASSFGDTIYF. In DNA form, the CDR3 reads TGTGCCAGCAGTTTCGGAGACACCATATATTTT.

The rearrangement links TRBV2 to TRBJ2-7, with D uncertain. The CDR3 is 12 amino acids. The germline V gene has CDR1 SNHLY and CDR2 FYNNEI. V lost 4 bases and J 2 bases, leaving 6 bases between the germline ends. Here the CDR3 reads CASSVQAYEQYF. DNA for the CDR3: TGTGCCAGCAGTGTCCAGGCCTACGAGCAGTACTTC. Using reference TRBV2 and TRBJ2-7 for the parts outside the CDR3, the full variable domain is EPEVTQTPSHQVTQMGQEVILRCVPISNHLYFYWYRQILGQKVEFLVSFYNNEISEKSEIFDDQFSVERPDGSNFTLKIRSTKLEDSAMYFCASSVQAYEQYFGPGTRLTVT.

The gene calls are TRBV18 and TRBJ1-3; no clear D. The CDR3 sequence is 16 residues long. Trimming pared 0 bases from V and 3 bases from J, leaving 12 bases between. Germline assignment: CDR1 KGHSH and CDR2 LQKENI. The CDR3 sequence: CASSPPGRRGGNTIYF. The CDR3 DNA reads as TGTGCCAGCTCACCACCTGGAAGGCGCGGTGGAAACACCATATATTTT.

A single count supports this clone. The V call is TRBV9, the J call TRBJ1-1; D perhaps matches TRBD1 (6 bases). V shed 4 bases and J shed 3 bases, with 16 bases lying between them. The CDR3 extends over 15 amino acids. Germline loops: CDR1 SGDLS, CDR2 YYNGEE. This CDR3 is CASSPSGRGDTEAFF. CDR3 coding DNA: TGTGCCAGCAGCCCCTCAGGGAGGGGGGACACTGAAGCTTTCTTT.

V and J are TRBV27 and TRBJ2-7; a possible D gene is TRBD1 (6 bases). The V and J ends lost 3 bases and 0 bases respectively, with 12 bases between them. Germline CDR1 reads MNHEY; CDR2 reads SMNVEV (reference sequence). The CDR3 has 15 amino acids. The CDR3 DNA reads as TGTGCCAGCAGTTTGGCAGGGGCGATCTCCTACGAGCAGTACTTC. Translating it yields CASSLAGAISYEQYF.

The chain couples TRBV5-5 to TRBJ2-7, with 10 bases aligning to TRBD2. Per germline, CDR1 SGHKS and CDR2 YYEKEE (reference sequence). There are 16 residues in the CDR3. J was trimmed by 3 bases and V by 1 base; bases with no gene match: 7. DNA of the CDR3: TGTGCCAGCAGCTTGACACTAGCGGGGTTCGGCTACGAGCAGTACTTC. As protein: CASSLTLAGFGYEQYF.

This clone was detected a few times. V gene TRBV28 combines with J gene TRBJ2-7; D may be TRBD1 (6 bases). The CDR3 has 16 amino acids. Trimming removed 2 bases from V and 2 bases from J, with 16 bases in between. Germline CDR1 MDHEN, CDR2 SYDVKM. The CDR3 DNA is TGTGCCAGCAGTTTACCTACAGGGTATATACCCTACGAGCAGTACTTC. Encoded protein: CASSLPTGYIPYEQYF.

CDR3 protein: CASSSGTSGSADTQYF. The CDR3 DNA sequence: TGTGCCAGCAGCTCCGGGACTAGCGGATCAGCAGATACGCAGTATTTT. The V call is TRBV13, the J call TRBJ2-3; 11 bases are a match to TRBD2. Germline CDR1 is PRHDT and CDR2 is FYEKMQ (reference sequence). The ends lost 4 bases at V and 4 bases at J; junction bases unmatched: 7. The CDR3 has 16 amino acids.

J is TRBJ2-3 and V is TRBV7-6, with TRBD2 identical over 11 bases. Germline-derived CDR1 and CDR2 are SGHVS and FNYEAQ. The CDR3 spans 18 residues. Unmatched junction bases numbered 8, after V lost 2 bases and J lost 1 base. The CDR3 region has the DNA TGTGCCAGCAGCTTACGGCTAGCGGGGGGTCGGGGCACAGATACGCAGTATTTT. Amino acid sequence: CASSLRLAGGRGTDTQYF.

This chain connects TRBV12-5 to TRBJ2-3; D is perhaps TRBD1 (6 bases). V lost 5 bases to trimming and J lost 1 base, with 13 bases between them. The CDR3 has 15 amino acids. CDR1 LGHNT and CDR2 FRNRAP come from the germline V gene. CDR3 residues: CASGTTGWGTDTQYF. CDR3 nucleotides: TGTGCTAGTGGTACAACAGGGTGGGGCACAGATACGCAGTATTTT.

The CDR3 bases are TGTGCCAGCAGCCAAGAGGTCAGCGCGGCAGATACGCAGTATTTT. Translated: CASSQEVSAADTQYF. The chain links TRBV4-2 to TRBJ2-3; D is undetermined. The CDR3 is 15 amino acids. The V and J ends lost 0 bases and 4 bases respectively, with 11 bases between them. Germline assignment: CDR1 LGHNA and CDR2 YNFKEQ.

The rearrangement links TRBV7-2 to TRBJ2-2; 10 bases fit TRBD2. V dropped 4 bases and J dropped 7; count of bases not matched to a gene: 12. Germline lookup yields CDR1 SGHTA and CDR2 FQGNSA. This CDR3 comprises 17 residues. The CDR3 coding sequence is TGTGCCAGCAGCTGGCGGAGGAGCGGGGGGGCCGGCGGGGAGCTGTTTTTT. Protein product: CASSWRRSGGAGGELFF.

This rearrangement joins TRBV4-1 to TRBJ1-1; D call uncertain. Germline V lookup: CDR1 MGHRA, CDR2 YSYEKL. Trimming removed 5 bases at V and 2 bases at J, with 3 bases between. The CDR3 loop spans 11 amino acids. This chain's CDR3 is CASSTNTEAFF. The CDR3 DNA reads as TGCGCCAGCAGCACAAACACTGAAGCTTTCTTT.

This clone occurred once. The gene calls are TRBV20-1 and TRBJ2-2; D unresolved. Germline CDR1 DFQATT, CDR2 SNEGSKA (reference sequence). Trimming left V 3 bases short and J 5 bases short, with 4 bases between. The CDR3 consists of 11 residues. The CDR3 region is CSARRTGELFF. For the CDR3, the DNA is TGCAGTGCTAGGAGGACCGGGGAGCTGTTTTTT.

This chain connects TRBV5-1 to TRBJ2-7; D is perhaps TRBD1 (5 bases). V dropped 0 bases and J dropped 2 bases, with 12 bases sitting between them. The CDR3 spans 15 residues. The germline V gene encodes CDR1 SGHRS and CDR2 YFSETQ. The CDR3 loop reads CASSLGGHLPYEQYF. The CDR3 region has the DNA TGCGCCAGCAGCTTGGGCGGACACTTACCCTACGAGCAGTACTTC. Combining the CDR3 with reference TRBV5-1 and TRBJ2-7 gives the whole variable domain KAGVTQTPRYLIKTRGQQVTLSCSPISGHRSVSWYQQTPGQGLQFLFEYFSETQRNKGNFPGRFSGRQFSNSRSEMNVSTLELGDSALYLCASSLGGHLPYEQYFGPGTRLTVT.

The genes are TRBV7-3 and TRBJ1-3, with 8 nucleotides matching TRBD1. CDR3 length: 13 residues. V was clipped by 8 bases and J by 4 bases; unmatched bases: 4. Germline V gene sequence: CDR1 SGHTA, CDR2 FQGTGA. CDR3 in amino acids: CASGGTGGNTIYF. The DNA for the CDR3 is TGTGCCAGCGGCGGGACAGGAGGAAACACCATATATTTT. Full variable domain (rest looked up from reference TRBV7-3 and TRBJ1-3): GAGVSQTPSNKVTEKGKYVELRCDPISGHTALYWYRQSLGQGPEFLIYFQGTGAADDSGLPNDRFFAVRPEGSVSTLKIQRTERGDSAVYLCASGGTGGNTIYFGEGSWLTVV.

V is TRBV30 and J is TRBJ1-1; a possible D gene is TRBD1 (5 bases). Germline lookup yields CDR1 GTSNPN and CDR2 SVGIG (reference sequence). This CDR3 is built from 12 residues. Trimming left V 5 bases short and J 0 bases short, with 7 bases between. CDR3 sequence reads: CAWDRMNTEAFF. CDR3 bases: TGTGCCTGGGACAGAATGAACACTGAAGCTTTCTTT.

This clone was seen a few times. This chain uses TRBV2 with TRBJ2-2; TRBD1 matches at 10 bases. Germline V gene lookup returns CDR1 SNHLY and CDR2 FYNNEI. CDR3 length equals 14 residues. V shed 6 bases and J 8 bases; nucleotides not matched to a gene: 6. CDR3 coding DNA: TGTGCCAGCAGCCGGGACAGGGGCCCAGGGGAGCTGTTTTTT. It encodes CASSRDRGPGELFF.

The chain combines TRBV11-2 with TRBJ2-2, with D perhaps TRBD1 (6 bases). V was trimmed by 5 bases and J by 5 bases, leaving 15 bases between them. The CDR3 is 15 amino acids. CDR1 is SGHAT, CDR2 FQNNGV, per germline. This CDR3 reads CASSRSPGQTGELFF. The CDR3 nucleotides read TGTGCCAGCAGCCGGAGTCCCGGACAGACCGGGGAGCTGTTTTTT. Filled out from reference TRBV11-2 and TRBJ2-2, the complete variable domain reads EAGVAQSPRYKIIEKRQSVAFWCNPISGHATLYWYQQILGQGPKLLIQFQNNGVVDDSQLPKDRFSAERLKGVDSTLKIQPAKLEDSAVYLCASSRSPGQTGELFFGEGSRLTVL.

The chain uses TRBV7-8 and TRBJ2-6, with 9 bases that match TRBD1. CDR1 is SGHVS, CDR2 FQNEAQ, per germline. The CDR3 extends over 15 amino acids. V gave up 6 bases and J gave up 1 base; unmatched junction bases: 1. For the CDR3, the DNA is TGTGCCAGCAGGGACAGGGGTTCTGGGGCCAACGTCCTGACTTTC. Protein: CASRDRGSGANVLTF. Complete variable domain (other parts from reference TRBV7-8 and TRBJ2-6): GAGVSQSPRYKVAKRGQDVALRCDPISGHVSLFWYQQALGQGPEFLTYFQNEAQLDKSGLPSDRFFAERPEGSVSTLKIQRTQQEDSAVYLCASRDRGSGANVLTFGAGSRLTVL.